One and the same sample provided the 20 T cell receptor beta chains below, sequenced in a study of CD8+ T cells in alopecia areata. Reverse transcription of extracted RNA yielded cDNA, which provided the sequencing template. Using immunoSEQ multiplex PCR, the repertoire was profiled, and TCRdb retains in-frame clones only, with some absent. The sample holds 200,000 to 250,000 clones, roughly 64% seen once. Treatment defined: oral pan-JAK inhibitor, 5-10 mg twice daily. This sample comprised CD4+ T cells sorted from blood, obtained at week 4, from a patient treated with tofacitinib. The receptors here all came from a human donor with alopecia areata.

This rearrangement joins TRBV7-2 to TRBJ1-1; TRBD1 might be the D (6 bases). The CDR3 extends over 15 amino acids. Germline CDR1 and CDR2: SGHTA and FQGNSA. Between the trimmed V and J ends, which lost 2 bases and 5 bases, there was a span of 15 bases. In DNA, the CDR3 is TGTGCCAGCAGCTTATCTCGGGGGGCAGGGACTGAAGCTTTCTTT. Encoded protein: CASSLSRGAGTEAFF. Filled out from reference TRBV7-2 and TRBJ1-1, the complete variable domain reads GAGVSQSPSNKVTEKGKDVELRCDPISGHTALYWYRQSLGQGLEFLIYFQGNSAPDKSGLPSDRFSAERTGGSVSTLTIQRTQQEDSAVYLCASSLSRGAGTEAFFGQGTRLTVV.

The CDR3 is CATSREIGGLFF. CDR3 nucleotides: TGTGCCACCAGCAGAGAAATAGGGGGACTGTTTTTT. V gene TRBV15 combines with J gene TRBJ1-4, with D possibly being TRBD1 (6 bases). Germline assignment: CDR1 LNHNV and CDR2 YYDKDF (reference sequence). V was cut by 0 bases and J by 13 bases, with 9 bases left in between. CDR3 length equals 12 residues.

The J gene is TRBJ2-7, the V gene TRBV30; 7 bases align to TRBD1. The CDR3 has 15 residues. Germline CDR1 and CDR2: GTSNPN and SVGIG (reference sequence). Germline trimming cut 0 bases from V and 4 bases from J; bases unmatched to any gene: 9. The CDR3 nucleotides read TGTGCCTGGAGTGTAATAGGGGGCTCCCGGTACGAGCAGTACTTC. Amino acids: CAWSVIGGSRYEQYF.

The chain combines TRBV6-5 with TRBJ2-3, with no clear D. Germline values: CDR1 MNHEY, CDR2 SVGAGI. With 6 bases removed from V and 1 base from J, the gap between germline ends came to 14 bases. The CDR3 totals 15 residues. In DNA, the CDR3 is TGTGCCAGCAGAGGTAATCTCGGAGGCACAGATACGCAGTATTTT. This gives the protein CASRGNLGGTDTQYF.

This clone occurred many times. The chain uses TRBV7-2 and TRBJ1-2, with 7 bases lining up with TRBD1. Per the germline V gene, CDR1 is SGHTA and CDR2 is FQGNSA. V was clipped by 3 bases and J by 6 bases; unmatched bases: 7. CDR3 length: 14 amino acids. CDR3 residues: CASSFSTGSDGYTF. The CDR3 DNA reads TGTGCCAGCAGCTTCTCGACAGGGTCGGATGGCTACACCTTC. Variable domain in full (rest from reference TRBV7-2 and TRBJ1-2): GAGVSQSPSNKVTEKGKDVELRCDPISGHTALYWYRQSLGQGLEFLIYFQGNSAPDKSGLPSDRFSAERTGGSVSTLTIQRTQQEDSAVYLCASSFSTGSDGYTFGSGTRLTVV.

This sequence joins TRBV23-1 and TRBJ2-7, with D perhaps matching TRBD2 (5 bases). TRBV23-1 is an ORF, and what it does is uncertain. The CDR3 contains 16 residues. The V gene lost 1 base and the J gene lost 3 bases, with 16 bases spanning the gap. The CDR3 DNA sequence: TGCGCCAGCAGTCAATTAGGAGGTTCCCATCTCTACGAGCAGTACTTC. It translates to CASSQLGGSHLYEQYF.

Concerning this clone: At one end, the junction sequence differs from germline, possibly due to a read error. The V and J genes are TRBV19 and TRBJ1-1; D not certain. From germline, CDR1 is LNHDA and CDR2 SQIVND (reference sequence). The CDR3 contains 11 residues. CDR3 sequence (DNA): TGTGCCCGGTGGTCCAACAGTGAAGCTTTCTTT. Translated, it gives CARWSNSEAFF. The full variable domain, rest sourced from reference TRBV19 and TRBJ1-1, is DGGITQSPKYLFRKEGQNVTLSCEQNLNHDAMYWYRQDPGQGLRLIYYSQIVNDFQKGDIAEGYSVSREKKESFPLTVTSAQKNPTAFYLCARWSNSEAFFGQGTRLTVV.

The chain combines TRBV30 with TRBJ2-3; D is undetermined. The CDR3 has 13 amino acids. V was cut by 0 bases and J by 1 base, with 5 bases left in between. Germline CDR1 and CDR2: GTSNPN and SVGIG (reference sequence). CDR3 coding DNA: TGTGCCTGGAGTGTTTTGCGCACAGATACGCAGTATTTT. This gives the protein CAWSVLRTDTQYF. The entire variable domain, with the rest obtained from reference TRBV30 and TRBJ2-3, is as follows: SQTIHQWPATLVQPVGSPLSLECTVEGTSNPNLYWYRQAAGRGLQLLFYSVGIGQISSEVPQNLSASRPQDRQFILSSKKLLLSDSGFYLCAWSVLRTDTQYFGPGTRLTVL.

The chain links TRBV6-5 to TRBJ2-3; D gene unclear. The CDR3 runs 14 residues. V lost 0 bases and J 3 bases, leaving 7 bases between the germline ends. Per the germline V gene, CDR1 is MNHEY and CDR2 is SVGAGI. CDR3 region: CASSYSIRTDTQYF. The DNA for the CDR3 is TGTGCCAGCAGTTACTCGATCAGGACAGATACGCAGTATTTT.

The chain combines TRBV6-6 with TRBJ1-1, with 9 bases identical to TRBD1. The germline V gene has CDR1 MNHNY and CDR2 SVGAGI (reference sequence). The CDR3 is made up of 16 amino acids. J was trimmed by 5 bases and V by 6 bases; bases with no gene match: 13. CDR3 in DNA: TGTGCCAGCAGGTCCGGGACAGGGCAGTCCAGGACTGAAGCTTTCTTT. This codes for CASRSGTGQSRTEAFF.

The CDR3 region has the DNA TGTGCCAGCAGCTTAGTCCCGAGAAGGGGTGGAGAGACCCAGTACTTC. Its protein is CASSLVPRRGGETQYF. The chain combines TRBV7-2 with TRBJ2-5; possibly TRBD1 for D (5 bases). Germline CDR1 and CDR2: SGHTA and FQGNSA. Trimming took 1 base from V and 4 from J, leaving 16 bases between them. There are 16 residues in the CDR3.

This clone was recorded a few times. The chain combines TRBV7-8 with TRBJ2-3; TRBD1 might be the D (5 bases). The V and J ends lost 5 bases and 8 bases respectively, with 14 bases between them. The CDR3 runs to 13 residues. CDR1 SGHVS and CDR2 FQNEAQ come from the germline V gene. The CDR3 is CASSGPGAGTQYF. The CDR3 nucleotides are TGTGCCAGCAGCGGGCCTGGGGCCGGTACGCAGTATTTT.

This clone was seen a few times. The V call is TRBV29-1, the J call TRBJ1-1; 10 bases agree with TRBD1. The germline CDR1 and CDR2 sequences are SQVTM and ANQGSEA. Trimming cost V 4 bases and J 5 bases; bases outside gene matches: 4. CDR3 size: 13 residues. The CDR3 protein is CSVVLGQGTEAFF. DNA for the CDR3: TGCAGCGTTGTTTTGGGACAGGGGACTGAAGCTTTCTTT.

This clone was detected only a few times. The J gene is TRBJ1-2, the V gene TRBV7-2; D is unclear. CDR1 is SGHTA, CDR2 FQGNSA, per germline. V dropped 3 bases and J dropped 8 bases, with 19 bases sitting between them. The CDR3 runs 15 residues. The CDR3 region is CASSFAGRATHGYTF. The CDR3 bases are TGTGCCAGCAGCTTTGCGGGGAGAGCGACCCACGGCTACACCTTC.

The chain carries TRBV4-3 and TRBJ2-5; TRBD1 matches at 7 bases. This CDR3 is built from 17 residues. Germline CDR1 is LGHNA and CDR2 is YSLEER. Trimming cost V 1 base and J 2 bases; bases outside gene matches: 10. The CDR3: CASSQALPMGQQETQYF. The CDR3 DNA sequence: TGCGCCAGCAGCCAAGCGCTCCCAATGGGACAGCAAGAGACCCAGTACTTC.

The chain links TRBV23-1 to TRBJ1-2; D unclear. Being an ORF, TRBV23-1 has a function that is uncertain. V was trimmed by 3 bases and J by 7 bases, leaving 9 bases between them. The CDR3 is 12 amino acids. CDR3 sequence (DNA): TGCGCCAGCAGTCACCAGAAGGGTGGCTACACCTTC. Amino acid sequence: CASSHQKGGYTF.

This clone was recorded at least ten times. V is TRBV7-9 and J is TRBJ2-2; TRBD1 might be the D (5 bases). V gave up 2 bases and J gave up 5 bases, with 6 bases separating them. Germline loops: CDR1 SEHNR, CDR2 FQNEAQ (reference sequence). CDR3 length equals 13 residues. CDR3 loop: CASSLQGTGELFF. DNA for the CDR3: TGTGCCAGCAGCTTACAGGGAACCGGGGAGCTGTTTTTT.

The rearrangement links TRBV19 to TRBJ2-6, with D possibly being TRBD2 (5 bases). CDR1 and CDR2 (germline): LNHDA, SQIVND (reference sequence). The CDR3 runs 13 residues. The ends were cut back, 6 bases at V and 3 bases at J, with 6 bases in the middle. The CDR3: CASRGGGANVLTF. DNA of the CDR3: TGTGCCAGTAGAGGAGGTGGGGCCAACGTCCTGACTTTC. The entire variable domain, with the rest obtained from reference TRBV19 and TRBJ2-6, is as follows: DGGITQSPKYLFRKEGQNVTLSCEQNLNHDAMYWYRQDPGQGLRLIYYSQIVNDFQKGDIAEGYSVSREKKESFPLTVTSAQKNPTAFYLCASRGGGANVLTFGAGSRLTVL.

This clone was detected only once. The chain employs TRBV2 and TRBJ2-7; 7 bases line up with TRBD1. V trimming: 10 bases; J trimming: 0 bases; junction bases outside the gene matches: 9. This CDR3 region has 14 residues. Germline values: CDR1 SNHLY, CDR2 FYNNEI. This CDR3 is CATLNRGLSYEQYF. The CDR3 nucleotides are TGTGCCACTTTGAACAGGGGTCTCTCCTACGAGCAGTACTTC.

This sequence joins TRBV5-6 and TRBJ1-5; D not resolved. The ends were cut back, 4 bases at V and 0 bases at J, with 14 bases in the middle. The CDR3 runs 16 residues. CDR1 and CDR2 from the germline V gene are SGHDT and YYEEEE. The CDR3 nucleotides are TGTGCCAGCAGCCTCCGTTCAGGTAATAGCAATCAGCCCCAGCATTTT. This sequence encodes CASSLRSGNSNQPQHF.